Each of the 3 T cell receptor beta chains below was sequenced from the same sample in a study of CD8+CD57+ T cells in acquired aplastic anemia. For CDR3 and TCR beta VDJ profiling, genomic DNA was the template used. In TCRdb, the reads were re-called with MiXCR into one record per CDR3 protein. The sample includes about 170,000 distinct CDR3 sequences, about 60% of them seen just once. The material sequenced was sorted CD4+, CD8+, or CD8+CD57+ T cells (not recorded which) from PBMCs. The source is a human donor in good health.

DNA of the CDR3: TGTGCCAGCAGCGTAGGGGCCGGCTACGAGCAGTACTTC. It encodes CASSVGAGYEQYF. The chain has TRBV9 and TRBJ2-7; no clear D gene. V lost 0 bases, J lost 3 bases, and 7 bases lay in between. Germline loops: CDR1 SGDLS, CDR2 YYNGEE. This CDR3 comprises 13 residues.

This clonotype was picked up a small number of times. The chain joins TRBV6-2 or TRBV6-3 to TRBJ2-5, with TRBD2 matching over 7 bases. Trimming at V came to 2 bases and at J to 0 bases, leaving 9 bases not matched to a gene. Germline V lookup: CDR1 MNHEY, CDR2 SVGEGT. CDR3 size: 17 residues. The CDR3 region is CASSYTAGVGHQETQYF. The DNA of the CDR3 is TGTGCCAGCAGTTACACCGCGGGAGTTGGCCACCAAGAGACCCAGTACTTC.

V usage is TRBV15 and J usage is TRBJ1-6; 8 positions agree with TRBD1. Germline trimming cut 4 bases from V and 7 bases from J; bases unmatched to any gene: 9. This CDR3 spans 16 amino acids. From germline, CDR1 is LNHNV and CDR2 YYDKDF (reference sequence). CDR3 sequence (DNA): TGTGCCACCAGCATCGGACAGGGTCCTGGAAATTCACCCCTCCACTTT. Its protein product is CATSIGQGPGNSPLHF.